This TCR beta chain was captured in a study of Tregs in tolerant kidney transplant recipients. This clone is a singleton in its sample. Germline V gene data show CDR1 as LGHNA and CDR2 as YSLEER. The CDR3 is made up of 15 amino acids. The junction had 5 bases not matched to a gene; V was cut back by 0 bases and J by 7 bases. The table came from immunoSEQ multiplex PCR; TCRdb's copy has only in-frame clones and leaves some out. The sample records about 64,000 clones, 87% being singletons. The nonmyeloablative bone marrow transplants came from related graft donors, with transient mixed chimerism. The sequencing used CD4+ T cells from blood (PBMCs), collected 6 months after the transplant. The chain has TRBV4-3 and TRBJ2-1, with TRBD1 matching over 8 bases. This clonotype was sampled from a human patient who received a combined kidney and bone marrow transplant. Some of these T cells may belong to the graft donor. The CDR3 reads CASSQDNRGWNEQFF. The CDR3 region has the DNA TGCGCCAGCAGCCAAGATAACAGGGGGTGGAATGAGCAGTTCTTC.